The clone carrying this T cell receptor (beta chain) has only a few counts. The data originate from a study of blood T cell repertoires in COVID-19. TCRdb's table, derived via immunoSEQ multiplex PCR, lists solely in-frame clones and lacks some. Among 55,000 to 75,000 clones listed, around 80% were seen once. Germline V CDR1 and CDR2: SGHNT, YENEEA. This CDR3 is built from 13 residues. Deletions cut 1 base from V and 0 bases from J, with 3 bases between. The sequencing sample was made of peripheral blood. The chain links TRBV11-3 to TRBJ1-1, with unresolved D. The receptor was isolated from a man in his 60s with acute or convalescent COVID-19. The CDR3 here is CASSLALNTEAFF. CDR3 nucleotides: TGTGCCAGCAGCTTAGCGTTGAACACTGAAGCTTTCTTT.